This TCR beta chain is drawn from a study of shared clonotypes between healthy human individuals. Clones were sequenced by immunoSEQ multiplex PCR, and TCRdb holds only the in-frame ones, with some missing. The table has about 1.5 million clones, under 99% seen once. Whole-study findings and limits: There were few donors, and this limited the genetic and exposure-history diversity represented.

Germline CDR1 reads SGHDT; CDR2 reads YYEEEE. The CDR3 totals 14 residues. V lost 4 bases to trimming and J lost 8 bases; unmatched junction nucleotides: 8. About this clone itself: Its target is unknown.

This rearrangement joins TRBV5-6 to TRBJ2-2, with 7 bases lining up with TRBD1. The material sequenced was naive CD4+ T cells sorted from blood. Stated subset: CD45RA+ positively selected. This sequence was found in a man between 25 and 39 years old in good health. This chain's CDR3 is CASSLYTGAGELFF. As DNA, the CDR3 is TGTGCCAGCAGCCTGTACACAGGGGCAGGGGAGCTGTTTTTT.